The present T cell receptor beta chain was sequenced within a study of blood T cell repertoires in COVID-19. Study-wide context: Spain, Italy and the United States supplied samples that represented acute and convalescent COVID-19. Nucleic acid was either cDNA or gDNA, and it came from T cells, B-cell-depleted T cells, or PBMCs.

Recruited during active infection, patients (from Seattle) were subsequently followed longitudinally. In the authors' methods: Reference gene primer amplification yielded estimated nucleated cell counts. Using immunoSEQ multiplex PCR, the repertoire was profiled, and TCRdb retains in-frame clones only, with some absent. V, J and clone size are those of that table, while D and trimming were read from the DNA. The table lists some 390,000 clones, 70% to 90% of them singletons, with under 3% in the top ten. Trimming removed 1 base from V and 10 bases from J, with 13 bases in between. CDR3 length: 13 residues.

The receptor's source is a woman in her fifties or sixties with COVID-19, enrolled during active disease. The chain is built from TRBV12-3 or TRBV12-4 and TRBJ2-5, with D possibly TRBD2 on 7 matching bases. Sequencing used peripheral blood. CDR3 loop: CASSLEGGRGQYF. CDR3 DNA sequence: TGTGCCAGCAGTTTAGAGGGGGGGAGGGGCCAGTACTTC.